This T cell receptor (beta chain) originates from a study of CD8 T cells in ankylosing spondylitis. Study-wide findings and caveats: Earlier authors reported some of these motif variants in reactive arthritis synovial fluid and blood. Significant enrichment of disease-linked clones was reportedly seen in matched ankylosing spondylitis synovial fluid. A TCR beta motif of about eight highly homologous variants appeared characteristic of ankylosing spondylitis blood.

CDR3 length: 14 amino acids. Germline CDR1 LGHNT, CDR2 FRNRAP. Quantitative 5'-RACE with molecular barcodes was used to make the TCR beta libraries. Each CDR3 protein gets one entry after TCRdb re-called the 5' RACE reads with MiXCR. The sample includes 220,000 or so distinct CDR3 sequences, about 17% of them seen just once. The table lists this clonotype with a few counts. The antigen is undetermined. At one boundary the junction diverges from the germline segment, which might be a read error. The rearrangement links TRBV12-5 to TRBJ2-1; 7 nucleotides align to TRBD1. The sequencing input was blood, either unsorted or a sorted T cell fraction (not recorded which). The clonotype comes from a male donor with ankylosing spondylitis. DNA for the CDR3: TGTGCTAGTGGCTTGGGGGACAGAGTTAATGAGCAGTTCTTC. Its translation: CASGLGDRVNEQFF.